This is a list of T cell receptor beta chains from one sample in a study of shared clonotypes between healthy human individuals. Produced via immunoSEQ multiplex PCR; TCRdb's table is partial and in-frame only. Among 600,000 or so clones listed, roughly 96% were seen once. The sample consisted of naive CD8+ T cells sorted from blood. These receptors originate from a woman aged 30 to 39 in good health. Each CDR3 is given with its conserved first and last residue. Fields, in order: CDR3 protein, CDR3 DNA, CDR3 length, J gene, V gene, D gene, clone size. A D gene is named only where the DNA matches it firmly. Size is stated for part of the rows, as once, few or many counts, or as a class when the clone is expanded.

CDR3 protein: CASSFPGTSGSYEQYF
CDR3 DNA: TGTGCCAGCAGTTTCCCCGGGACTAGCGGGTCCTACGAGCAGTACTTC
CDR3 length: 16
J gene: TRBJ2-7
V gene: TRBV28
D gene: TRBD2
clone size: .

CDR3 protein: CASSSTGTMGEQYF
CDR3 DNA: TGTGCCAGCAGCTCCACCGGGACTATGGGCGAGCAGTACTTC
CDR3 length: 14
J gene: TRBJ2-7
V gene: TRBV11-2
D gene: TRBD2
clone size: .

CDR3 protein: CASSAPPGLNTGELFF
CDR3 DNA: TGTGCCAGCAGCGCGCCTCCGGGACTTAACACCGGGGAGCTGTTTTTT
CDR3 length: 16
J gene: TRBJ2-2
V gene: TRBV7-6
D gene: .
clone size: .

CDR3 protein: CASSSVPIRTSASYEQYF
CDR3 DNA: TGTGCCAGCAGCTCAGTCCCCATTCGTACATCAGCGTCCTACGAGCAGTACTTC
CDR3 length: 18
J gene: TRBJ2-7
V gene: TRBV11-2
D gene: .
clone size: .

CDR3 protein: CASSVDRGVAYGYTF
CDR3 DNA: TGTGCCAGCAGCGTAGACAGGGGCGTTGCCTATGGCTACACCTTC
CDR3 length: 15
J gene: TRBJ1-2
V gene: TRBV28
D gene: TRBD1
clone size: once

CDR3 protein: CASSLAPRGPSTDTQYF
CDR3 DNA: TGTGCCAGCAGTTTGGCCCCCCGGGGGCCAAGCACAGATACGCAGTATTTT
CDR3 length: 17
J gene: TRBJ2-3
V gene: TRBV28
D gene: .
clone size: .

CDR3 protein: CASSYSAGQPQHF
CDR3 DNA: TGTGCCAGCAGTTACTCAGCGGGTCAGCCCCAGCATTTT
CDR3 length: 13
J gene: TRBJ1-5
V gene: TRBV6-5
D gene: .
clone size: .

CDR3 protein: CASSLFRDRAQPQHF
CDR3 DNA: TGTGCCAGCAGTTTATTCCGGGACAGGGCACAGCCCCAGCATTTT
CDR3 length: 15
J gene: TRBJ1-5
V gene: TRBV28
D gene: TRBD1
clone size: .

CDR3 protein: CACGGSEQFF
CDR3 DNA: TGTGCCTGTGGAGGGAGTGAGCAGTTCTTC
CDR3 length: 10
J gene: TRBJ2-1
V gene: TRBV6-6
D gene: .
clone size: .

CDR3 protein: CASSSETGAIEDEQFF
CDR3 DNA: TGTGCCAGCAGTTCTGAGACAGGGGCTATAGAGGATGAGCAGTTCTTC
CDR3 length: 16
J gene: TRBJ2-1
V gene: TRBV27
D gene: TRBD1
clone size: .

CDR3 protein: CASSPWDGSYEQYF
CDR3 DNA: TGTGCCAGTAGTCCCTGGGACGGATCCTACGAGCAGTACTTC
CDR3 length: 14
J gene: TRBJ2-7
V gene: TRBV19
D gene: .
clone size: .

CDR3 protein: CASRGGGPEAFF
CDR3 DNA: TGTGCCAGCAGGGGGGGAGGGCCTGAAGCTTTCTTT
CDR3 length: 12
J gene: TRBJ1-1
V gene: TRBV27
D gene: .
clone size: once

CDR3 protein: CASGPTRAGNTIYF
CDR3 DNA: TGTGCCAGCGGACCTACAAGGGCTGGAAACACCATATATTTT
CDR3 length: 14
J gene: TRBJ1-3
V gene: TRBV27
D gene: .
clone size: .

CDR3 protein: CASSQDPERYGGETQYF
CDR3 DNA: TGTGCCAGCAGCCAAGATCCAGAGCGGTACGGGGGAGAGACCCAGTACTTC
CDR3 length: 17
J gene: TRBJ2-5
V gene: TRBV4-2
D gene: .
clone size: .

CDR3 protein: CASSLIPGQGPGANVLTF
CDR3 DNA: TGCGCCAGCAGCCTCATCCCGGGACAGGGACCTGGGGCCAACGTCCTGACTTTC
CDR3 length: 18
J gene: TRBJ2-6
V gene: TRBV4-1
D gene: TRBD1
clone size: .